These 17 T cell receptor beta chains were sequenced from one sample in a study of T cell repertoires in cytomegalovirus infection. One entry per CDR3 protein results from TCRdb running MiXCR on the reads. The repertoire includes over 150,000 distinct CDR3 sequences, under 15% of them detected once, and 25% to 30% sits in the top ten. The sample consisted of PBMCs. These receptors were obtained from a human donor in good health (CMV status not recorded). Some clones in this sample may be carry-over from other donors' samples.

The sample holds many counts of this clonotype. The chain joins TRBV7-8 to TRBJ2-1; 10 bases align to TRBD1. Trimming took 8 bases from V and 6 from J; bases not matched to a gene: 22. Germline V gives CDR1 SGHVS, CDR2 FQNEAQ. The CDR3 runs 19 residues. The CDR3 spells CASGTGTGAAGSYLNEQFF. DNA of the CDR3: TGTGCCAGCGGAACCGGGACAGGGGCGGCGGGATCCTATCTCAATGAGCAGTTCTTC.

This clonotype was detected only a few times. The chain uses TRBV29-1 and TRBJ2-1, with D perhaps TRBD2 (5 bases). V lost 3 bases and J 16 bases, leaving 16 bases between the germline ends. Germline CDR1 is SQVTM and CDR2 is ANQGSEA. The CDR3 covers 11 residues. CDR3 sequence: CSVEREPDNFF. The CDR3, as DNA: TGCAGCGTTGAGAGGGAGCCAGATAACTTCTTC.

This clonotype came up many times. V usage is TRBV7-8 and J usage is TRBJ1-1, with a possible D match to TRBD1 (5 bases). Trimming cost V 5 bases and J 0 bases, with 13 bases left between them. The CDR3 sequence is 15 residues long. Germline V gene lookup returns CDR1 SGHVS and CDR2 FQNEAQ. The DNA of the CDR3 is TGTGCCAGCAGCCCCCGGGACGCCGTGAACACTGAAGCTTTCTTT. Protein sequence: CASSPRDAVNTEAFF.

This clonotype was observed a few times. The rearrangement links TRBV7-9 to TRBJ1-1, with D possibly being TRBD1 (5 bases). CDR1 is SEHNR, CDR2 FQNEAQ, per germline (reference sequence). The CDR3 has 14 amino acids. Deletions cut 5 bases from V and 1 base from J, with 11 bases between. The CDR3 region has the DNA TGTGCCAGCAGCCCCCCGGGACGGAACACTGAAGCTTTCTTT. This encodes CASSPPGRNTEAFF.

This clonotype was recorded at least ten times. For the CDR3, the DNA is TGTGCCAGCAGCTTAGGGGCGACAGGACCGAACACAGATACGCAGTATTTT. Translating gives CASSLGATGPNTDTQYF. The gene calls are TRBV7-2 and TRBJ2-3; possible D gene TRBD1, 6 bases. CDR1 and CDR2 (germline): SGHTA, FQGNSA. V gave up 1 base and J gave up 2 bases, with 16 bases separating them. The CDR3 is 17 residues long.

This chain connects TRBV27 to TRBJ1-2; a possible D gene is TRBD1 (6 bases). Germline CDR1 reads MNHEY; CDR2 reads SMNVEV (reference sequence). The CDR3 sequence is 14 residues long. Trimming stripped 5 bases from V and 6 bases from J, with 16 bases between. CDR3 sequence: CASSPRSRGDGYTF. CDR3 coding DNA: TGTGCCAGCAGTCCTAGGTCCAGGGGCGATGGCTACACCTTC.

This clonotype was picked up many times. V and J are TRBV14 and TRBJ2-1; 9 nucleotides line up with TRBD1. With 7 bases clipped from V and 6 bases from J, the junction kept 4 bases outside the gene matches. This CDR3 has 13 residues. Germline CDR1 and CDR2: SGHDN and FVKESK. CDR3 region: CASKKTGGNEQFF. CDR3 bases: TGTGCCAGCAAGAAGACAGGGGGCAATGAGCAGTTCTTC.

Only a few counts were recorded for this clonotype. The CDR3 sequence is CASSLGLTRANTEAFF. CDR3 nucleotides: TGTGCCAGCAGCTTAGGTCTTACCAGGGCGAACACTGAAGCTTTCTTT. The rearrangement uses TRBV7-2 and TRBJ1-1; D possibly corresponds to TRBD1 (5 bases). The CDR3 sequence is 16 residues long. The V gene lost 1 base and the J gene lost 1 base, with 13 bases spanning the gap. The germline gives CDR1 SGHTA, CDR2 FQGNSA.

This clonotype was picked up a small number of times. The chain combines TRBV4-2 with TRBJ2-2; 8 bases are a match to TRBD1. CDR1 LGHNA and CDR2 YNFKEQ come from the germline V gene. The CDR3 spans 18 residues. V lost 5 bases and J lost 0; bases outside the gene matches: 11. The CDR3 coding sequence is TGTGCCAGCAGCGTAAGACAGGGGTTACGGGCGAACACCGGGGAGCTGTTTTTT. This codes for CASSVRQGLRANTGELFF.

This clonotype was seen just once. The CDR3 sequence is CSAREFQGKGNTIYF. In nucleotides, the CDR3 is TGCAGTGCTAGAGAATTCCAGGGGAAGGGAAACACCATATATTTT. The chain is built from TRBV20-1 and TRBJ1-3; the D gene is possibly TRBD1 (6 bases). V was clipped by 0 bases and J by 4 bases, with 13 bases between them. The germline V gene encodes CDR1 DFQATT and CDR2 SNEGSKA (reference sequence). The CDR3 has 15 residues.

The rearrangement joins TRBV12-3 or TRBV12-4 to TRBJ2-7, with TRBD2 identical over 8 bases. Unmatched junction bases numbered 9, after V lost 2 bases and J lost 0 bases. CDR3 length equals 17 residues. DNA of the CDR3: TGTGCCAGCAGTTTAAGGCTAGCGGGTTTAGGCTCCTACGAGCAGTACTTC. Translation: CASSLRLAGLGSYEQYF.

The sample holds many counts of this clonotype. The gene calls are TRBV7-8 and TRBJ1-6; D not resolved. Trimming removed 4 bases from V and 6 bases from J, with 16 bases in between. CDR3 length equals 16 residues. Germline V gene data show CDR1 as SGHVS and CDR2 as FQNEAQ. As DNA, the CDR3 is TGTGCCAGCAGCTCCCAAAGAGCGGGTAGTAATTCACCCCTCCACTTT. This codes for CASSSQRAGSNSPLHF.

The gene calls are TRBV19 and TRBJ2-7, with a possible D match to TRBD2 (6 bases). CDR3 length: 13 amino acids. CDR1 LNHDA and CDR2 SQIVND come from the germline V gene (reference sequence). Trimming took off 10 bases at V and 7 bases at J, with 20 bases between the two ends. The CDR3 protein is CATREPAAGEQYF. For the CDR3, the DNA is TGTGCCACCCGCGAGCCGGCCGCGGGGGAGCAGTACTTC.

This clonotype appeared many times. The chain recombines TRBV7-9 with TRBJ1-4; unclear D gene. V was pared by 3 bases and J by 3 bases, with 8 bases between. Germline V CDR1 and CDR2: SEHNR, FQNEAQ (reference sequence). The CDR3 has 14 amino acids. The CDR3 region is CASSFGEPNEKLFF. CDR3 nucleotide sequence: TGTGCCAGCAGCTTCGGAGAGCCTAATGAAAAACTGTTTTTT.

The V gene is TRBV6-2 or TRBV6-3, the J gene TRBJ2-7, with 9 bases lining up with TRBD2. The CDR3 has 13 residues. Germline values: CDR1 MNHEY, CDR2 SVGEGT. Trimming removed 6 bases from V and 7 bases from J; junction bases left unmatched: 7. CDR3 in amino acids: CASRIAGVEEQYF. DNA of the CDR3: TGTGCCAGCAGGATAGCGGGAGTGGAAGAGCAGTACTTC.

The CDR3 loop is CASTPPIGTDTQYF. The CDR3 bases are TGTGCCAGCACTCCTCCTATTGGCACAGATACGCAGTATTTT. This chain connects TRBV6-6 to TRBJ2-3; D ambiguous. Trimming left V 7 bases short and J 1 base short, with 12 bases between. CDR1 is MNHNY and CDR2 is SVGAGI in the germline V gene (reference sequence). This CDR3 comprises 14 residues.

With respect to this clonotype: This could be a read error, since a much larger clone is one nucleotide away. The chain couples TRBV12-3 or TRBV12-4 to TRBJ1-1; no definite D call. The CDR3 spans 12 residues. The CDR3 sequence: CVSSSRWTEAFF. As DNA, the CDR3 is TGTGTCAGCAGTTCTAGGTGGACTGAAGCTTTCTTT.